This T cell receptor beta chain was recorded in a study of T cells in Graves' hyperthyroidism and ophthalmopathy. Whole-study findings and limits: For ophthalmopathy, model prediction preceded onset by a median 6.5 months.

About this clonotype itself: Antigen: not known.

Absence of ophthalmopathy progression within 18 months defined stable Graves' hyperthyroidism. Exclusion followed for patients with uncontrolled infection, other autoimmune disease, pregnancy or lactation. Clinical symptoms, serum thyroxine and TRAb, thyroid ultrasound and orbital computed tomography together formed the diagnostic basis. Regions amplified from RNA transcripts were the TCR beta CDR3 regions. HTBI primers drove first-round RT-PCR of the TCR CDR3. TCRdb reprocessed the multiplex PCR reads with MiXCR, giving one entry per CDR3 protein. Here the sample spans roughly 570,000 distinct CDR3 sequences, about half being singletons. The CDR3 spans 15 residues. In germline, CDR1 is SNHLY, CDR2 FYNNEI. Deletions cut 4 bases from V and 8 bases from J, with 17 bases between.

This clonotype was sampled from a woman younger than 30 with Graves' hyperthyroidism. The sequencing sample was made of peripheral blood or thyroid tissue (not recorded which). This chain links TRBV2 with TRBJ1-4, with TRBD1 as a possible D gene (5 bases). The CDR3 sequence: CASSATGPWDEKLFF. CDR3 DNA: TGTGCCAGCAGTGCAACCGGGCCTTGGGACGAAAAACTGTTTTTT. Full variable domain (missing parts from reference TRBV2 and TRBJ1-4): EPEVTQTPSHQVTQMGQEVILRCVPISNHLYFYWYRQILGQKVEFLVSFYNNEISEKSEIFDDQFSVERPDGSNFTLKIRSTKLEDSAMYFCASSATGPWDEKLFFGSGTQLSVL.